These 5 T cell receptor beta chains came from one sample sequenced in a study of T cells in narcolepsy. The protocol was immunoSEQ multiplex PCR, while the TCRdb copy is restricted to in-frame clones and leaves out a portion. The data hold under 35,000 clones, with 85% to 90% observed a single time. Input material: CD45RA- memory CD4+ T cells from PBMCs. These receptors were obtained from a human donor with narcolepsy.

This clone showed up just a few times. V gene TRBV6-1 combines with J gene TRBJ1-5; maybe TRBD1 (5 bases). The V gene's germline CDR1 is MNHNS and CDR2 SASEGT. The ends were cut back, 5 bases at V and 9 bases at J, with 11 bases in the middle. This CDR3 comprises 12 residues. CDR3 amino acids: CASSSPGAPQHF. CDR3 sequence (DNA): TGTGCCAGCAGTTCCCCCGGGGCGCCCCAGCATTTT.

This chain links TRBV9 with TRBJ1-2; no reliable D call. Germline CDR1 SGDLS, CDR2 YYNGEE. V lost 0 bases and J 7 bases, leaving 10 bases between the germline ends. CDR3 length equals 13 residues. The DNA of the CDR3 is TGTGCCAGCAGCGTAGGTGGAACGGTTGGCTACACCTTC. Its protein product is CASSVGGTVGYTF. Together with reference TRBV9 and TRBJ1-2, the CDR3 gives the full variable domain: DSGVTQTPKHLITATGQRVTLRCSPRSGDLSVYWYQQSLDQGLQFLIQYYNGEERAKGNILERFSAQQFPDLHSELNLSSLELGDSALYFCASSVGGTVGYTFGSGTRLTVV.

The CDR3 region is CASSVGLAGLETQYF. Written as DNA, the CDR3 is TGTGCCAGCAGCGTAGGGCTAGCGGGACTGGAGACCCAGTACTTC. V gene TRBV9 combines with J gene TRBJ2-5; 9 bases line up with TRBD2. Per germline, CDR1 SGDLS and CDR2 YYNGEE. This CDR3 has 15 residues. Germline trimming cut 0 bases from V and 5 bases from J; bases unmatched to any gene: 5.

This chain uses TRBV6-4 with TRBJ2-1; tentatively, D is TRBD1 or TRBD2 (5 bases each). The CDR3 totals 16 residues. Deletions cut 5 bases from V and 3 bases from J, with 17 bases between. Germline CDR1 is MRHNA and CDR2 is SNTAGT. The CDR3 loop is CASSLTPGTDYNEQFF. The CDR3 DNA reads TGTGCCAGCAGTTTAACACCCGGGACGGACTACAATGAGCAGTTCTTC.

The rearrangement links TRBV10-3 to TRBJ2-2, with a tentative D call TRBD1 (6 bases). V shed 4 bases and J shed 9 bases, with 15 bases lying between them. The CDR3 extends over 14 amino acids. Per the germline V gene, CDR1 is ENHRY and CDR2 is SYGVKD. The CDR3: CAISGGQTSRELFF. CDR3 in DNA: TGTGCCATCAGTGGCGGACAGACCTCCCGGGAGCTGTTTTTT.